Listed here is a single T cell receptor beta chain. Multiplex PCR relied on 32 V and 13 J primers to amplify TCR beta CDR3. TCRdb called the multiplex PCR reads again in MiXCR, with one record for every CDR3 protein. The sample lists around 4,600 distinct CDR3 sequences, 36% occurring once. Bulk tumor genomic DNA, approximately 560 ng per sample, was used as template. In surgery, several biopsies were collected from each primary tumor at widely spaced sites. Enrolled individuals presented with untreated, newly diagnosed non-small cell lung cancer and received curative surgery. CDR1 MNHEY and CDR2 SVGAGI come from the germline V gene. Losses at the gene ends were 4 bases for V and 2 bases for J; bases not matched to a gene: 5. The CDR3 is 14 amino acids. This entry comes from a study of immune heterogeneity within non-small cell lung tumors.

The source is a woman aged 45-60 years with non-small cell lung cancer. Sequenced material: lung tumor tissue. The V and J genes are TRBV6-5 and TRBJ2-7; 7 bases map to TRBD1. This chain's CDR3 is CASSSRDSTYEQYF. The CDR3, as DNA: TGTGCCAGCAGTTCCCGGGACAGCACCTACGAGCAGTACTTC.